The clone carrying this T cell receptor (beta chain) was detected only a few times. Per the germline V gene, CDR1 is MNHEY and CDR2 is SVGEGT. The ends lost 6 bases at V and 4 bases at J; junction bases unmatched: 7. The CDR3 spans 14 residues. These data come from a study of blood T cell repertoires in COVID-19. The wider study: Nucleic acid was either cDNA or gDNA, and it came from T cells, B-cell-depleted T cells, or PBMCs.

Original data processing: Nucleated cell counts were estimated from reference gene primer amplification. Repertoires were generated with immunoSEQ multiplex PCR, while TCRdb's copy carries only in-frame clones and drops some. D and trimming come from the DNA, and the V and J calls and clone size come from that table. The sample carries 95,000 to 100,000 clones, 81% recorded once. The chain recombines TRBV6-2 or TRBV6-3 with TRBJ1-2; 8 bases align to TRBD1. This TCR was recovered from a woman older than 75 with acute or convalescent COVID-19. Material: peripheral blood. This chain's CDR3 is CASSPPDRVYGYTF. CDR3 sequence (DNA): TGTGCCAGCAGCCCCCCGGACAGGGTCTATGGCTACACCTTC.